The rows below give T cell receptor beta chains drawn from one sample of a study of technical replicates of blood from four donors. Some clones are missing from TCRdb's copy, which holds only in-frame ones; the method was immunoSEQ multiplex PCR. The table has 85,000 to 95,000 clones, about 96% seen once. Sample: T cells isolated from PBMCs. These receptors all stem from a human donor in good health. The CDR3 runs from the conserved cysteine through the conserved F or W. A D gene is named only where the DNA matches it firmly. Some rows mark clone size as missing; the rest say once, few, many or name a class of expanded clone.

V gene	J gene	clone size	D gene	CDR3 protein	CDR3 DNA
TRBV6-1	TRBJ1-1	.	.	CASSEVGVANGDTEAFF	TGTGCCAGCAGTGAAGTAGGGGTAGCTAATGGGGACACTGAAGCTTTCTTT
TRBV27	TRBJ1-3	.	.	CASRLQGLSGNTIYF	TGTGCCAGCAGACTGCAGGGACTCTCTGGAAACACCATATATTTT
TRBV19	TRBJ2-5	.	.	CASRMHPGLEKETQYF	TGTGCCAGTAGGATGCACCCGGGACTTGAAAAAGAGACCCAGTACTTC
TRBV27	TRBJ2-1	once	TRBD1	CASSPRDRGYNEQFF	TGTGCCAGCAGTCCCCGGGACAGGGGCTACAATGAGCAGTTCTTC
TRBV20-1	TRBJ1-2	.	TRBD1	CSARDRGGYTF	TGCAGTGCTAGGGACAGGGGGGGATACACCTTC
TRBV27	TRBJ1-3	.	TRBD1	CASSPDRELDGNTIYF	TGTGCCAGCAGTCCCGACAGGGAGTTAGATGGAAACACCATATATTTT
TRBV19	TRBJ1-5	.	TRBD1	CASTMTGSNQPQHF	TGTGCCAGTACCATGACAGGGAGTAATCAGCCCCAGCATTTT
TRBV5-4	TRBJ2-3	.	.	CASSLRGRTDTQYF	TGTGCCAGCAGCTTGAGGGGGAGAACAGATACGCAGTATTTT
TRBV30	TRBJ2-1	.	.	CACNGYGAYNEQFF	TGTGCCTGTAACGGGTACGGGGCCTACAATGAGCAGTTCTTC
TRBV7-6	TRBJ2-1	.	TRBD2	CAILSSGRGWNEQFF	TGTGCCATCTTAAGTAGCGGGAGGGGTTGGAATGAGCAGTTCTTC
TRBV5-1	TRBJ1-2	.	TRBD1	CASSPLGGDRGRRIYGYTF	TGCGCCAGCAGCCCGTTAGGGGGGGACAGGGGGCGTCGGATCTATGGCTACACCTTC
TRBV2	TRBJ1-2	.	.	CASSATGNGGYTF	TGTGCCAGCAGTGCAACAGGGAATGGGGGCTACACCTTC
TRBV28	TRBJ1-1	.	TRBD1	CASSPPQTGDTEAFF	TGTGCCAGCAGTCCCCCTCAGACAGGGGACACTGAAGCTTTCTTT
TRBV7-9	TRBJ2-5	.	.	CASSLNRIAKETQYF	TGTGCCAGCAGCTTAAATCGGATAGCGAAGGAGACCCAGTACTTC
TRBV7-9	TRBJ1-1	once	.	CASSLQNTEAFF	TGTGCCAGCAGCTTACAGAACACTGAAGCTTTCTTT
TRBV5-1	TRBJ2-5	.	TRBD2	CASSWNSGSGETQYF	TGCGCCAGCAGCTGGAATAGCGGGAGCGGGGAGACCCAGTACTTC
TRBV10-2	TRBJ2-1	.	TRBD2	CASSESWGLILEQFF	TGCGCCAGCAGTGAGTCATGGGGACTAATTCTTGAGCAGTTCTTC
TRBV7-3	TRBJ2-1	.	.	CASSLKSHSSVNEQFF	TGTGCCAGCAGCTTAAAATCCCATAGTAGCGTGAATGAGCAGTTCTTC
TRBV23-1	TRBJ1-3	.	.	CASSQSAGSGNTIYF	TGCGCCAGCAGTCAATCTGCAGGCTCTGGAAACACCATATATTTT
TRBV4-2	TRBJ2-1	.	.	CASSQAAPGLRANEQFF	TGTGCCAGCAGCCAAGCGGCTCCGGGACTTAGGGCCAATGAGCAGTTCTTC
TRBV11-3	TRBJ1-1	.	.	CASSLEAGNTEAFF	TGTGCCAGCAGCTTAGAGGCAGGGAACACTGAAGCTTTCTTT
TRBV19	TRBJ1-2	.	.	CASSPGLLDYGYTF	TGTGCCAGTAGTCCAGGACTACTCGACTATGGCTACACCTTC
TRBV18	TRBJ1-1	.	TRBD1	CASSPMTGGLTLNTEAFF	TGTGCCAGCTCCCCAATGACAGGGGGGCTTACTTTGAACACTGAAGCTTTCTTT
TRBV5-6	TRBJ2-5	.	TRBD1	CASSVRTGGLGLYF	TGTGCCAGCAGCGTCCGGACAGGCGGGTTAGGCCTCTACTTC
TRBV6-6	TRBJ1-1	few	.	CATKQVDTEAFF	TGTGCCACCAAACAGGTTGACACTGAAGCTTTCTTT
TRBV29-1	TRBJ2-1	.	.	CSVEGQGIEQFF	TGCAGCGTTGAAGGGCAGGGGATCGAGCAGTTCTTC
TRBV19	TRBJ1-1	.	.	CASSTRDIIEAFF	TGTGCCAGTAGTACACGGGACATTATTGAAGCTTTCTTT
TRBV4-3	TRBJ2-1	.	TRBD2	CASSQDEGLAVYNEQFF	TGCGCCAGCAGCCAAGATGAGGGACTAGCAGTCTACAATGAGCAGTTCTTC
TRBV2	TRBJ2-5	.	.	CASSPPIKTHSRETQYF	TGTGCCAGCAGTCCTCCAATCAAGACTCATTCTAGGGAGACCCAGTACTTC
TRBV2	TRBJ1-2	.	.	CASSNLMVLDNYGYTF	TGTGCCAGCAGCAACCTAATGGTTCTTGATAACTATGGCTACACCTTC
TRBV5-1	TRBJ2-3	.	.	CASSLASGVQDTQYF	TGCGCCAGCAGCTTGGCCTCCGGGGTACAAGATACGCAGTATTTT
TRBV6-1	TRBJ2-5	.	TRBD2	CASKVREGLGAQYF	TGTGCCAGCAAAGTGCGGGAGGGGCTCGGGGCCCAGTACTTC
TRBV19	TRBJ1-5	.	.	CASSTFGGPSNQPQHF	TGTGCCAGTAGTACGTTCGGGGGGCCAAGCAATCAGCCCCAGCATTTT
TRBV5-1	TRBJ1-1	.	TRBD1	CASSRIGTGVFNTEAFF	TGCGCCAGCAGCAGGATCGGGACAGGGGTCTTTAACACTGAAGCTTTCTTT
TRBV6-6	TRBJ1-5	.	.	CASRRTAAYSNQPQHF	TGTGCCAGCAGGCGGACAGCGGCTTATAGCAATCAGCCCCAGCATTTT
TRBV28	TRBJ1-1	once	.	CASSFPRSLVRNTEAFF	TGTGCCAGCAGTTTCCCGAGGAGTTTAGTAAGGAACACTGAAGCTTTCTTT
TRBV5-1	TRBJ2-1	.	.	CASSLAGEGQFF	TGCGCCAGCAGCTTGGCCGGGGAAGGGCAGTTCTTC
TRBV4-3	TRBJ2-7	.	.	CASSQQGQPFSYEQYF	TGCGCCAGCAGCCAACAAGGACAGCCTTTCTCCTACGAGCAGTACTTC
TRBV27	TRBJ1-1	.	.	CASSPRTGVDTEAFF	TGTGCCAGCAGTCCACGGACCGGGGTGGACACTGAAGCTTTCTTT
TRBV6-5	TRBJ2-5	.	TRBD2	CASTALAAVETQYF	TGTGCCAGCACCGCACTAGCGGCTGTAGAGACCCAGTACTTC
TRBV6-1	TRBJ1-2	.	.	CASSDGPIYGYTF	TGTGCCAGCAGTGATGGCCCAATCTATGGCTACACCTTC
TRBV7-8	TRBJ2-3	.	TRBD2	CASNRLAGTDTQYF	TGTGCCAGCAACCGACTAGCGGGTACAGATACGCAGTATTTT
TRBV5-1	TRBJ1-1	.	.	CASSLYGTEAFF	TGCGCCAGCAGCTTGTACGGTACTGAAGCTTTCTTT
TRBV28	TRBJ2-7	.	TRBD1	CASSSGQVRYEQYF	TGTGCCAGCAGTTCAGGACAGGTTCGATACGAGCAGTACTTC
TRBV10-3	TRBJ1-5	.	TRBD1	CAISEPNKTGGSKPQHF	TGTGCCATCAGTGAGCCGAACAAAACAGGGGGTAGTAAGCCCCAGCATTTT
TRBV5-5	TRBJ2-1	.	TRBD2	CASIGRSAYNEQFF	TGTGCCAGTATCGGGAGGTCGGCCTACAATGAGCAGTTCTTC
TRBV13	TRBJ1-5	.	.	CASSLGPVNQPQHF	TGTGCCAGCAGCTTAGGACCAGTCAATCAGCCCCAGCATTTT
TRBV11-1	TRBJ2-1	.	TRBD2	CASSLVLAGAGLNEQFF	TGTGCCAGCAGCTTGGTACTAGCGGGAGCCGGGTTGAATGAGCAGTTCTTC
TRBV6-6	TRBJ2-2	.	TRBD1	CASSYSTGKTGELFF	TGTGCCAGCAGTTACTCGACAGGGAAGACCGGGGAGCTGTTTTTT
TRBV15	TRBJ2-7	.	.	CATRLKGFYEQYF	TGTGCCACCAGGCTTAAGGGGTTCTACGAGCAGTACTTC
TRBV19	TRBJ2-1	once	.	CASSGSSYNEQFF	TGTGCCAGTAGCGGGAGCTCCTACAATGAGCAGTTCTTC
TRBV11-2	TRBJ2-5	.	TRBD2	CASSWGLAGRETQYF	TGTGCCAGCAGCTGGGGACTAGCGGGAAGAGAGACCCAGTACTTC
TRBV19	TRBJ1-1	.	.	CASRKGQSLEAFF	TGTGCCAGTAGGAAAGGACAGAGTCTTGAAGCTTTCTTT
TRBV29-1	TRBJ1-4	.	.	CSVAGTANEKLFF	TGCAGCGTTGCCGGGACTGCTAATGAAAAACTGTTTTTT
TRBV4-1	TRBJ1-5	.	.	CASSQTLTYSNQPQHF	TGCGCCAGCAGCCAAACTCTGACTTATAGCAATCAGCCCCAGCATTTT
TRBV6-1	TRBJ1-2	.	TRBD1	CASSPGQGLYYTF	TGTGCCAGCAGCCCGGGACAGGGACTATACTACACCTTC
TRBV5-1	TRBJ1-5	.	.	CASSLEGGNQPQHF	TGCGCCAGCAGCTTGGAAGGAGGGAATCAGCCCCAGCATTTT
TRBV5-4	TRBJ2-5	.	TRBD1	CASSLRTGQETQYF	TGTGCCAGCAGCCTCCGGACAGGGCAAGAGACCCAGTACTTC
TRBV6-1	TRBJ2-4	.	TRBD2	CASSEMTSGSGIQYF	TGTGCCAGCAGTGAAATGACTAGCGGGAGTGGCATTCAGTACTTC
TRBV10-1	TRBJ1-2	.	.	CASSPNREAYGYTF	TGCGCCAGCAGCCCAAACCGGGAAGCGTATGGCTACACCTTC